This T cell receptor (beta chain) is from a study of beta chain features in type 1 diabetes. Sorting based on CD45RO/CCR7/CD25/CD127/CD95/CD27 separated CD4+ naive, central memory, regulatory and stem cell-like memory cells. CDR1 MNHNS and CDR2 SASEGT come from the germline V gene. Trimming took off 6 bases at V and 3 bases at J, with 14 bases between the two ends. The CDR3 is made up of 14 amino acids. General observations from the study: Sequencing from cDNA could over-represent high-TCR-expressing cells. It was possible that PCR favored shorter templates, equally so in patients and controls.

This clone has just a few counts. The antigen remains undetermined. Reverse transcribing all isolated RNA meant expressed TCRB transcripts were sequenced. Some clones are missing from TCRdb's copy, which holds only in-frame ones; the method was immunoSEQ multiplex PCR. Of around 300,000 clones in the sample, roughly 8% were seen once. J is TRBJ2-5 and V is TRBV6-1; D gene ambiguous. This receptor was taken from a woman in her late teens or twenties in good health. Sequenced sample: central memory CD4+ T cells from blood. The CDR3 is CASSKNLVEETQYF. DNA for the CDR3: TGTGCCAGCAGCAAAAATCTAGTAGAAGAGACCCAGTACTTC.